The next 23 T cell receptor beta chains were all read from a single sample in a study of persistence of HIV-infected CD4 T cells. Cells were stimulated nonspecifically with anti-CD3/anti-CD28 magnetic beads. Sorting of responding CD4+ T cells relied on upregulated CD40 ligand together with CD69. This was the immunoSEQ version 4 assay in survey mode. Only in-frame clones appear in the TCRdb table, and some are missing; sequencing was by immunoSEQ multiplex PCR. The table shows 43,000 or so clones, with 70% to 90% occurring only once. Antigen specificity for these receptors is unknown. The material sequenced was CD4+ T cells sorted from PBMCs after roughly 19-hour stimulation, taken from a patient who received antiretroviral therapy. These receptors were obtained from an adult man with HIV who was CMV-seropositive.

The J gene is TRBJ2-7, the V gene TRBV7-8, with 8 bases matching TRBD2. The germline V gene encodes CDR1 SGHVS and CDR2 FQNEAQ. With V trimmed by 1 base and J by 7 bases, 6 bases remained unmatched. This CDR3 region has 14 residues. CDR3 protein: CASSLGRGALEQYF. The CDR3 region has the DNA TGTGCCAGCAGCTTAGGGCGGGGGGCCTTGGAGCAGTACTTC.

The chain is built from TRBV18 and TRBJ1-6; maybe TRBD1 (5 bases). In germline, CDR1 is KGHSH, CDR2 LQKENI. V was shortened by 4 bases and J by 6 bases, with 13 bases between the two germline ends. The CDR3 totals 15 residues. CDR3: CASSLSQVLNSPLHF. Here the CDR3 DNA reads TGTGCCAGCTCACTTTCACAGGTGCTTAATTCACCCCTCCACTTT.

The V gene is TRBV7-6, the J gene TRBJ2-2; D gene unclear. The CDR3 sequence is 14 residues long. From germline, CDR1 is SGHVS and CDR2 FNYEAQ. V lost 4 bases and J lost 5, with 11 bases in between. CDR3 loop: CASSSGLQTGELFF. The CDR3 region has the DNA TGTGCCAGCAGCTCGGGTCTTCAAACCGGGGAGCTGTTTTTT. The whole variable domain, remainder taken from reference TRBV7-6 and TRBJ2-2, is GAGVSQSPRYKVTKRGQDVALRCDPISGHVSLYWYRQALGQGPEFLTYFNYEAQQDKSGLPNDRFSAERPEGSISTLTIQRTEQRDSAMYRCASSSGLQTGELFFGEGSRLTVL.

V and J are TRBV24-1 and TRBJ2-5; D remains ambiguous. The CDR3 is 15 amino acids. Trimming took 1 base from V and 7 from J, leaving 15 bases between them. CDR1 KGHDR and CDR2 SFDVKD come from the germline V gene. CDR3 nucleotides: TGTGCCACCAGTGATTTTAAGGGCCCTGAGCGGACCCAGTACTTC. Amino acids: CATSDFKGPERTQYF.

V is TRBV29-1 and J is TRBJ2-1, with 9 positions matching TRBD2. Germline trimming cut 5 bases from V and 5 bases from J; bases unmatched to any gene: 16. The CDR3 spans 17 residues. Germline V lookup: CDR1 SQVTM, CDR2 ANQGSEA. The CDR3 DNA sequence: TGCAGCGTTTACACTGGTAGGGGACTAGCAAGACACAATGAGCAGTTCTTC. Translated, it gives CSVYTGRGLARHNEQFF.

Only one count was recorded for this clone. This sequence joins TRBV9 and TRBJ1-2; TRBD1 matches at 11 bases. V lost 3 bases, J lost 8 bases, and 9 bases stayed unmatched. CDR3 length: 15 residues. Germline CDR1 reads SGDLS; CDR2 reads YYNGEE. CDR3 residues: CASSAGTGGMGGYTF. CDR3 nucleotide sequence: TGTGCCAGCAGCGCCGGGACAGGGGGTATGGGAGGCTACACCTTC.

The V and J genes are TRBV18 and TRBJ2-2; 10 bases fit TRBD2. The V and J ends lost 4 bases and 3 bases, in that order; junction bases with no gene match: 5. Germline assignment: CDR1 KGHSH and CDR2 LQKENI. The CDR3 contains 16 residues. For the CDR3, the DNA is TGTGCCAGCTCACTTAGCGGGGGGCCAGACACCGGGGAGCTGTTTTTT. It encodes CASSLSGGPDTGELFF.

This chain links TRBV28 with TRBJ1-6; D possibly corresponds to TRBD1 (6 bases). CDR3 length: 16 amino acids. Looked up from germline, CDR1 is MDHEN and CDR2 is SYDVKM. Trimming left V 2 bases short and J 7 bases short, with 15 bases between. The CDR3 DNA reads TGTGCCAGCAGTTTAAAAAAGGGGGGCAGCAATTCACCCCTCCACTTT. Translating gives CASSLKKGGSNSPLHF.

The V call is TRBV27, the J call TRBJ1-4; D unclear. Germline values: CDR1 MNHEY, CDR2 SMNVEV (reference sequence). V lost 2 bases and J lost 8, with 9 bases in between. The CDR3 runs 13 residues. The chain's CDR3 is CASSLTVGEKLFF. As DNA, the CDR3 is TGTGCCAGCAGTTTAACAGTCGGAGAAAAACTGTTTTTT.

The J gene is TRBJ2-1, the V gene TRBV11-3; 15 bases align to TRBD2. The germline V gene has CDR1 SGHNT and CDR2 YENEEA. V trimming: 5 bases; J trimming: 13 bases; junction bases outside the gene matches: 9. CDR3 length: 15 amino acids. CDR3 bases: TGTGCCAGCAGCCCATCCGGACTAGCGGGGGGGAAACAGTTCTTC. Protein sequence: CASSPSGLAGGKQFF.

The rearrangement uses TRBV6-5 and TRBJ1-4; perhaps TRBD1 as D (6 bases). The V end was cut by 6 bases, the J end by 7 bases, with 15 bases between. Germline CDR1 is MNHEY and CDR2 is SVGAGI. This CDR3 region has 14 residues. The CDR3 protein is CASSDGQRSEKLFF. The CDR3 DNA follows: TGTGCCAGCAGCGACGGACAGAGGAGTGAAAAACTGTTTTTT.

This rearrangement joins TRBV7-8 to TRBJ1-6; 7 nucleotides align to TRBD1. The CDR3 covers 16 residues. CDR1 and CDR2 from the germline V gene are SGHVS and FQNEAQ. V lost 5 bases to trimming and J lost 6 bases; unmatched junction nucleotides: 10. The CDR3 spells CASSPSGTEINSPLHF. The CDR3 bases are TGTGCCAGCAGCCCTTCAGGGACAGAAATTAATTCACCCCTCCACTTT.

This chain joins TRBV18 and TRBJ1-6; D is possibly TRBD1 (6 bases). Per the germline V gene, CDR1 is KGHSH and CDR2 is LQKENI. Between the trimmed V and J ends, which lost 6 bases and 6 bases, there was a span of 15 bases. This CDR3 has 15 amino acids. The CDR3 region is CASSGQPHSNSPLHF. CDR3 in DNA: TGTGCCAGCTCCGGACAGCCGCACTCTAATTCACCCCTCCACTTT.

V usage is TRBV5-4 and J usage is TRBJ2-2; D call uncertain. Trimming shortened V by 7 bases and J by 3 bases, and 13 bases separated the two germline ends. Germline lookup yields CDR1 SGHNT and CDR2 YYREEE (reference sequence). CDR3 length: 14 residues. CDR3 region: CASHSVSHTGELFF. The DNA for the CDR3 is TGTGCCAGCCATTCCGTCTCACACACCGGGGAGCTGTTTTTT.

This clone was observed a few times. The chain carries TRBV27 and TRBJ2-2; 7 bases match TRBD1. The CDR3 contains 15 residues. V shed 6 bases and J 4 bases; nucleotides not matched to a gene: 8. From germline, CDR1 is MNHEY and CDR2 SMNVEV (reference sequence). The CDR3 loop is CASRQRQGPTGELFF. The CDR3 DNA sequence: TGTGCCAGCAGGCAGCGACAGGGCCCCACCGGGGAGCTGTTTTTT.

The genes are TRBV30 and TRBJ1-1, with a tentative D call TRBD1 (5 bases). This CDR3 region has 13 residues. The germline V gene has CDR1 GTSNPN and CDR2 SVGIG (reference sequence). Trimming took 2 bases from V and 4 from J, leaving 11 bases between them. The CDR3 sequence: CAWSWDRGTEAFF. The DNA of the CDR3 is TGTGCCTGGAGTTGGGATAGGGGCACTGAAGCTTTCTTT.

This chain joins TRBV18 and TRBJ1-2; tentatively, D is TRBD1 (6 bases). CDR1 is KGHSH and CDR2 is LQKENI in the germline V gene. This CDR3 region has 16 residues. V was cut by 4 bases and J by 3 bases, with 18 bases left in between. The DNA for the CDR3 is TGTGCCAGCTCACTTGTCCGGGCCTCAGGGGACTATGGCTACACCTTC. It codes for CASSLVRASGDYGYTF.

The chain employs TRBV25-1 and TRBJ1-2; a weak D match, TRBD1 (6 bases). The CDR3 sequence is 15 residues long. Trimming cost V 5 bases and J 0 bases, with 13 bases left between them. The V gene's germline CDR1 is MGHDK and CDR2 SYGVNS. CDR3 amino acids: CASSRPEGANYGYTF. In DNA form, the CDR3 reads TGTGCCAGCAGTCGTCCGGAGGGGGCTAACTATGGCTACACCTTC.

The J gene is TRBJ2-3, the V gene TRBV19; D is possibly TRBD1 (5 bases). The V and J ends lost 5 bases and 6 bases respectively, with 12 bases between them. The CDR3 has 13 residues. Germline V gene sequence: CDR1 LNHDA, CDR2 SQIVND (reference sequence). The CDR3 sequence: CASSDRSSDTQYF. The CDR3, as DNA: TGTGCCAGTAGTGACAGAAGCTCCGATACGCAGTATTTT.

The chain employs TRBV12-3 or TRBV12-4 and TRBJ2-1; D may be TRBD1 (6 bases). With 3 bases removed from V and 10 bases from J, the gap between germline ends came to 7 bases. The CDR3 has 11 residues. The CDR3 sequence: CASSFTGEQFF. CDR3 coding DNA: TGTGCCAGCAGTTTTACAGGGGAGCAGTTCTTC.

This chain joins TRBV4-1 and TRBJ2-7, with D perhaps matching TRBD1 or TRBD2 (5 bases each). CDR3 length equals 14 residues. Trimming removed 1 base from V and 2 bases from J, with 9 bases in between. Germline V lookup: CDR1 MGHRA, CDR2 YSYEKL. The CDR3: CASSQVSGPYEQYF. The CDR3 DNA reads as TGCGCCAGCAGCCAAGTATCGGGACCCTACGAGCAGTACTTC.

The CDR3 spells CASSLHSSGANVLTF. The CDR3 DNA reads TGTGCCAGCAGTTTGCACAGCTCTGGGGCCAACGTCCTGACTTTC. This sequence joins TRBV28 and TRBJ2-6; D is uncertain. V dropped 3 bases and J dropped 0 bases, with 6 bases sitting between them. CDR1 and CDR2 (germline): MDHEN, SYDVKM. This CDR3 region has 15 residues. Based on the CDR3 plus reference TRBV28 and TRBJ2-6, the full variable domain is DVKVTQSSRYLVKRTGEKVFLECVQDMDHENMFWYRQDPGLGLRLIYFSYDVKMKEKGDIPEGYSVSREKKERFSLILESASTNQTSMYLCASSLHSSGANVLTFGAGSRLTVL.

The CDR3 sequence: CSAAGGNGYTF. In DNA, the CDR3 is TGCAGTGCTGCAGGTGGGAATGGCTACACCTTC. The chain combines TRBV20-1 with TRBJ1-2; no clear D. V shed 5 bases and J shed 6 bases, with 10 bases lying between them. The CDR3 sequence is 11 residues long. Germline CDR1 and CDR2: DFQATT and SNEGSKA (reference sequence).